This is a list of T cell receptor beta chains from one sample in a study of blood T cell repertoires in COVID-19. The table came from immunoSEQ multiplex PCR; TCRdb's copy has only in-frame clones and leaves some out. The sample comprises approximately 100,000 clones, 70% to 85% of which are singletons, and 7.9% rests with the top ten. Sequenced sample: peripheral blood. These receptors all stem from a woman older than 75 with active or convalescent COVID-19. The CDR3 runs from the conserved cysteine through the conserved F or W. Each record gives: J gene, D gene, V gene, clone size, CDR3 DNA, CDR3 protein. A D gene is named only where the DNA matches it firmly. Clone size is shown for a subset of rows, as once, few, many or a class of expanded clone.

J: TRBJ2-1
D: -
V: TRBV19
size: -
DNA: TGTGCCAGTAGTACTGGACAGACCTACAATGAGCAGTTCTTC
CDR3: CASSTGQTYNEQFF

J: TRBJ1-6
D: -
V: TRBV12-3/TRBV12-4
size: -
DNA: TGTGCCAGCAGTTCAGGATCACCCCTCCACTTT
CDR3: CASSSGSPLHF

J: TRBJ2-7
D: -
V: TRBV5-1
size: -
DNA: TGCGCCAGCAGCTTGGACAGGGGGGGGTCCGAGCAGTACTTC
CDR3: CASSLDRGGSEQYF

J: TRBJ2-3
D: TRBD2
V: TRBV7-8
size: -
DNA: TGTGCCAGCAGCGAAGGAGGAGCGGGGACGTCTAGCACAGATACGCAGTATTTT
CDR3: CASSEGGAGTSSTDTQYF

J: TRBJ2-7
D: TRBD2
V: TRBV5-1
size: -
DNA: TGCGCCAGCAGCTTTGGTAGCGGGAGGGCCTTCGGCGAGCAGTACTTC
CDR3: CASSFGSGRAFGEQYF

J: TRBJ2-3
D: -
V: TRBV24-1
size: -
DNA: TGTGCCACCAGTGACGGCTATTGGGAGATTGAGGCGGCAGATACGCAGTATTTT
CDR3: CATSDGYWEIEAADTQYF

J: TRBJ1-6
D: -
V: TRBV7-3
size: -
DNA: TGTGCCAGCAGCTCTTCAGGAAATAATTCACCCCTCCACTTT
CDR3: CASSSSGNNSPLHF

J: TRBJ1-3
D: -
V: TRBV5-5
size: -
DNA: TGTGCCAGCAGCTTAGGGGCCTCTGGAAACACCATATATTTT
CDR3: CASSLGASGNTIYF

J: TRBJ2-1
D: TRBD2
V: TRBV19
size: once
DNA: TGTGCCAGTAGTATGGGGGGACTAGCGGGTTCCTACAATGAGCAGTTCTTC
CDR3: CASSMGGLAGSYNEQFF

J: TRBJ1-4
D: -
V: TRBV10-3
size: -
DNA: TGTGCCATCAGTGAGTCGACACGCTCTAATGAAAAACTGTTTTTT
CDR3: CAISESTRSNEKLFF

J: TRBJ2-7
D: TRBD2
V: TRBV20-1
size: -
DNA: TGCAGTGCTAGTTTAGCGGGGACCTACGAGCAGTACTTC
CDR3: CSASLAGTYEQYF

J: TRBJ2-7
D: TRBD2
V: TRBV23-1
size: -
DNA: TGCGCCAGCAGTCCCTGGCGGGAGGGAGGACCTCACGAGCAGTACTTC
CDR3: CASSPWREGGPHEQYF

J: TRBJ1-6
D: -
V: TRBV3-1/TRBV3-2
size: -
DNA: TGTGCCAGCAGGTCTACAGGGAATATTTCACCCCTCCACTTT
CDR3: CASRSTGNISPLHF

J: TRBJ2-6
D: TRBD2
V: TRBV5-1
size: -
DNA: TGCGCCAGCAGCGTAGCGGGGCTTACGCTCTCTGGGGCCAACGTCCTGACTTTC
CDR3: CASSVAGLTLSGANVLTF

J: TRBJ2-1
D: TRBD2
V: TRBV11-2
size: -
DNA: TGTGCCAGCAGCTTAGCCGCGACTAGCGGGAAGTTCTTC
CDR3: CASSLAATSGKFF

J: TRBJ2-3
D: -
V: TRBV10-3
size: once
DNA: TGTGCCATCAGTGAGGAGCAAGCAGATACGCAGTATTTT
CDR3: CAISEEQADTQYF

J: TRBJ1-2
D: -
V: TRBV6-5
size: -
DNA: TGTGCCAGCAGTTACTCGGACACCAACTATGGCTACACCTTC
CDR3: CASSYSDTNYGYTF

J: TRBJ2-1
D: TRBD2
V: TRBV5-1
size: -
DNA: TGCGCCAGCAGCTCCGGGACTAGCGGGATGAATGAGCAGTTCTTC
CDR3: CASSSGTSGMNEQFF

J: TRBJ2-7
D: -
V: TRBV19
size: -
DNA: TGTGCCAGTAGTGTGGGGGGGGCACCCTACGAGCAGTACTTC
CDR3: CASSVGGAPYEQYF

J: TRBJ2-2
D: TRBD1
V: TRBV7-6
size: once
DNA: TGTGCCAGCAGCTTAGTCGTCAGGGGGCCTATGGCGAGGACCGGGGAGCTGTTTTTT
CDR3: CASSLVVRGPMARTGELFF

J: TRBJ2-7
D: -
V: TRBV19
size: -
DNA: TGTGCCAGTAGTCCCCCGGAGTTTCGTTACGAGCAGTACTTC
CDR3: CASSPPEFRYEQYF

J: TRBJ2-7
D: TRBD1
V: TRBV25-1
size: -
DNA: TGTGCCAGCAGTGAATTTGGGTCAGGGGGCAAGCAGTACTTC
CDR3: CASSEFGSGGKQYF

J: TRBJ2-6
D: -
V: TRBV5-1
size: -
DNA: TGCGCCAGCAGCTTTCCTTTTCTCTCTGGGGCCAACGTCCTGACTTTC
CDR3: CASSFPFLSGANVLTF

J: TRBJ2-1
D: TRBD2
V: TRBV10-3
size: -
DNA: TGTGCCATCAGGGGAGTAGCGGGAGATCTGTGGAATGAGCAGTTCTTC
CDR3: CAIRGVAGDLWNEQFF

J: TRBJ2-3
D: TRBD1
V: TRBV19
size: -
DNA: TGTGCCAGTAGCCTGGGACAGCTCTCTAGCACAGATACGCAGTATTTT
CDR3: CASSLGQLSSTDTQYF

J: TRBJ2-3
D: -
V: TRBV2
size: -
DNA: TGTGCCAGGGCCCCGGGAGTGGTATCAGATACGCAGTATTTT
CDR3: CARAPGVVSDTQYF

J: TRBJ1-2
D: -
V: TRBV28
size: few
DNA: TGTGCCAGCAGCGGGTATGGCAGGGGAGTAGATGGCTACACCTTC
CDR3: CASSGYGRGVDGYTF

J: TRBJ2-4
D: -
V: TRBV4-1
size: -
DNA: TGCGCCAGCAGCCAAGATGGAGTGGTAAGGGGGGCCAAAAACATTCAGTACTTC
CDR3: CASSQDGVVRGAKNIQYF

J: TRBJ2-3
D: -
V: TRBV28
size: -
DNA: TGTGCCAGCAGTGACGGGACAAGGGTAAAGAGGACGCAGTATTTT
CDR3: CASSDGTRVKRTQYF

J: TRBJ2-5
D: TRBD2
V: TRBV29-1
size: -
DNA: TGCAGCGTGGGAAGCGGGAGAGTTCTTGAGACCCAGTACTTC
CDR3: CSVGSGRVLETQYF

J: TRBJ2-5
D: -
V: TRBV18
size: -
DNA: TGTGCCAGCTCACCACTGGAGTTGAGGGAGACCCAGTACTTC
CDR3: CASSPLELRETQYF

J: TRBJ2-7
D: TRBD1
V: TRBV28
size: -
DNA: TGTGCCAGCATCTCTTTCGCGACAGGGTTCTCCGAGCAGTACTTC
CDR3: CASISFATGFSEQYF

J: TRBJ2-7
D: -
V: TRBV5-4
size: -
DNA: TGTGCCAGCAGCTTAAAGGGGACCTACGAGCAGTACTTC
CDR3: CASSLKGTYEQYF

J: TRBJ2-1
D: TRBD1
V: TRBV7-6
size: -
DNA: TGTGCCAGCAGCCCGAATATTCGGGTGTGGACAGGGGGTTATGATGAGCAGTTCTTC
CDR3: CASSPNIRVWTGGYDEQFF

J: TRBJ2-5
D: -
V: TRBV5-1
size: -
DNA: TGCGCCAGCAGCTTGGCCGTCGGGAGCGGTGGAGAGACCCAGTACTTC
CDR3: CASSLAVGSGGETQYF

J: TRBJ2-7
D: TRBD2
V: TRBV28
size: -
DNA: TGTGCCAGCAGTTTACTAGCGGGAGCCTACGAGCAGTACTTC
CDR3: CASSLLAGAYEQYF

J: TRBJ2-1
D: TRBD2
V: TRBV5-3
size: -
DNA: TGTGCCACTGGACTAGCGAAACATGAGCAGTTCTTC
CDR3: CATGLAKHEQFF

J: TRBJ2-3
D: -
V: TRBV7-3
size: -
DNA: TGTGCCAGCAGCTCGATGGGCCCAGATACGCAGTATTTT
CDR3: CASSSMGPDTQYF

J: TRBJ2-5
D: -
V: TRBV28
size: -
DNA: TGTGCCAGCAACCGACAGAATAAAGAGACCCAGTACTTC
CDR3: CASNRQNKETQYF

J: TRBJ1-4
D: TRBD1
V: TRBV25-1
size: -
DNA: TGTGCCAGCAGTAACCCCAGGGGGCGAGGTGAAAAACTGTTTTTT
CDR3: CASSNPRGRGEKLFF

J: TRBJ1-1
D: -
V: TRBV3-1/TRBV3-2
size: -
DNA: TGTGCCAGCAGCCAAGGCACAGCGAACACTGAAGCTTTCTTT
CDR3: CASSQGTANTEAFF

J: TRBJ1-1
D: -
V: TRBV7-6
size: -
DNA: TGTGCCAGCAGCTTACCAGGCACAGAGAACACTGAAGCTTTCTTT
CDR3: CASSLPGTENTEAFF

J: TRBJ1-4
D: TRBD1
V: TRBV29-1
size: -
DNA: TGCAGCGTTACCGGACAGGGAAGAAATGAAAAACTGTTTTTT
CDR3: CSVTGQGRNEKLFF